This T cell receptor beta chain was observed in a study of cytomegalovirus exposure and HLA in healthy donors. The study's findings and limits: The authors later found most CMV-associated TCR beta chains appeared HLA-restricted.

Primers for the PCR totalled 60 Vbeta and 13 Jbeta. Generated by immunoSEQ multiplex PCR, the TCRdb table keeps only in-frame clones and is missing some. The sample has about 180,000 clones; about 80% are singletons. With regard to this clone: The antigen is unknown. The junction shows a germline mismatch at one end, possibly a read error.

Sequencing was performed on PBMCs. The origin of this receptor is a man aged 35-49 years in good health and CMV-seronegative.

The CDR3 here is CASSLAGSPERYF. CDR3 coding DNA: TGCGCCAGCAGCTTGGCCGGGTCCCCCGAGCGGTACTTC. V gene TRBV5-1 combines with J gene TRBJ2-7; no definite D call. Germline assignment: CDR1 SGHRS and CDR2 YFSETQ. The CDR3 is 13 residues long.